This T cell receptor beta chain comes out of a study of regulatory T cells in long-lasting Graves disease. Study-level points and caveats: The study found lower TCR diversity in persistent Graves' patients than in newly diagnosed ones.

This clonotype showed up just a few times. Its cognate antigen is unknown. The sample's time point: newly diagnosed GD, antithyroid drugs for less than 3 months. PBMC-derived RNA was used for the TCR library. The CDR3 runs to 15 residues. CDR1 and CDR2 (germline): SGHVS, FQNEAQ. Deletions cut 5 bases from V and 3 bases from J, with 14 bases between. For TCR beta, libraries came from iRepertoire HTBI primers and Arm-PCR of CDR3 regions. TCRdb called the multiplex PCR reads again in MiXCR, with one record for every CDR3 protein. The sample gives approximately 540,000 distinct CDR3 sequences, around 12% of which show up once; about 8.9% is in the top ten. The sample also formed part of further work on T cells in Graves' hyperthyroidism and ophthalmopathy. That paper notes: The authors deemed Graves' hyperthyroidism stable absent ophthalmopathy progression within 18 months. HTBI primers were the set used in a first-round RT-PCR of the TCR CDR3.

The sequencing here drew on peripheral blood mononuclear cells (PBMCs), taken at new diagnosis, from a patient treated with antithyroid drugs. The source of this sequence is a woman in her 30s with Graves disease. The V call is TRBV7-8, the J call TRBJ1-5, with D hard to call. The CDR3 DNA sequence: TGTGCCAGCAGCCCGGATGTCTGGCCCAATCAGCCCCAGCATTTT. Its translation is CASSPDVWPNQPQHF.